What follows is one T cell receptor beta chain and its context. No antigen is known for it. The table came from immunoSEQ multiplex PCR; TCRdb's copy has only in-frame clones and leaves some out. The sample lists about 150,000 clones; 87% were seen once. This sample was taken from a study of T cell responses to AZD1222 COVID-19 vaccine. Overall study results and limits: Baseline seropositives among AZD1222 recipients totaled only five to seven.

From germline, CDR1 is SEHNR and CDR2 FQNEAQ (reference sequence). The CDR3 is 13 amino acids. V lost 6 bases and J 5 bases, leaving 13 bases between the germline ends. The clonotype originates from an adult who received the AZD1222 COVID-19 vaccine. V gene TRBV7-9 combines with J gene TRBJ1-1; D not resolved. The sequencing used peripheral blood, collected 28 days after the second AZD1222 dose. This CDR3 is CASSNGFRTEAFF. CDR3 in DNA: TGTGCCAGCAGTAACGGTTTTAGGACTGAAGCTTTCTTT.